The 14 T cell receptor beta chains presented below share a single source sample, sequenced in a study of T cell responses to AZD1222 COVID-19 vaccine. Sequencing was performed with immunoSEQ multiplex PCR; in TCRdb, only in-frame clones are kept and a portion is missing. The repertoire consists of 130,000 or so clones, with just over 85% occurring once and the leading ten covering around 12%. This sample comprised peripheral blood, obtained on day 0 of AZD1222 vaccination. The receptors shown here come from an adult in good health.

J is TRBJ1-3 and V is TRBV28; tentative D call: TRBD1 (5 bases). Trimming shortened V by 5 bases and J by 3 bases, and 17 bases separated the two germline ends. Germline V gives CDR1 MDHEN, CDR2 SYDVKM. This CDR3 is built from 16 residues. CDR3 protein: CASSPIDRAVGNTIYF. The CDR3 nucleotides are TGTGCCAGCAGTCCGATAGACAGAGCCGTTGGAAACACCATATATTTT.

The chain links TRBV2 to TRBJ2-1; 7 bases fit TRBD1. Germline V gene sequence: CDR1 SNHLY, CDR2 FYNNEI. The CDR3 has 14 residues. Losses at the gene ends were 4 bases for V and 3 bases for J; bases not matched to a gene: 3. The CDR3 region has the DNA TGTGCCAGCAGTGGGACAGGAGGCTACAATGAGCAGTTCTTC. The encoded protein is CASSGTGGYNEQFF.

This chain connects TRBV28 to TRBJ2-7, with 8 bases identical to TRBD2. The CDR3 is made up of 15 amino acids. Per the germline V gene, CDR1 is MDHEN and CDR2 is SYDVKM. With 3 bases clipped from V and 4 bases from J, the junction kept 8 bases outside the gene matches. CDR3 amino acids: CASSFGGGPRYEQYF. The CDR3 bases are TGTGCCAGCAGTTTCGGGGGGGGACCCAGGTACGAGCAGTACTTC.

J is TRBJ1-3 and V is TRBV7-2; D call uncertain. Germline CDR1 reads SGHTA; CDR2 reads FQGNSA. The CDR3 has 15 amino acids. Trimming stripped 5 bases from V and 7 bases from J, with 18 bases between. The CDR3 loop is CASSPQTAAGNTIYF. Written as DNA, the CDR3 is TGTGCCAGCAGCCCCCAGACCGCCGCCGGGAACACCATATATTTT.

This clone came up once. This chain connects TRBV7-9 to TRBJ2-1, with 8 bases identical to TRBD1. Germline V CDR1 and CDR2: SEHNR, FQNEAQ (reference sequence). J was trimmed by 10 bases and V by 5 bases; bases with no gene match: 7. The length of the CDR3 is 13 residues. CDR3 DNA sequence: TGTGCCAGCAGCCCCCGGACAGGGCCAGAGCAGTTCTTC. Its translation is CASSPRTGPEQFF.

The J gene is TRBJ1-3, the V gene TRBV5-1; D not resolved. V gave up 0 bases and J gave up 0 bases, with 7 bases separating them. CDR3 length: 15 amino acids. Germline-derived CDR1 and CDR2 are SGHRS and YFSETQ. The CDR3 DNA is TGCGCCAGCAGCTTGGTGCCAACCTCTGGAAACACCATATATTTT. It specifies CASSLVPTSGNTIYF. The full variable domain, in which reference TRBV5-1 and TRBJ1-3 provide the parts outside the CDR3, is KAGVTQTPRYLIKTRGQQVTLSCSPISGHRSVSWYQQTPGQGLQFLFEYFSETQRNKGNFPGRFSGRQFSNSRSEMNVSTLELGDSALYLCASSLVPTSGNTIYFGEGSWLTVV.

The chain combines TRBV4-1 with TRBJ1-3; no clear D gene. Germline CDR1 is MGHRA and CDR2 is YSYEKL. This CDR3 spans 12 amino acids. Trimming stripped 2 bases from V and 4 bases from J, with 3 bases between. CDR3 amino acids: CASSQSGNTIYF. The DNA for the CDR3 is TGCGCCAGCAGCCAAAGCGGAAACACCATATATTTT.

This chain joins TRBV6-2 or TRBV6-3 and TRBJ2-2; D may be TRBD1 (6 bases). In germline, CDR1 is MNHEY, CDR2 SVGEGT. The ends were cut back, 6 bases at V and 6 bases at J, with 11 bases in the middle. The CDR3 runs to 13 residues. The CDR3 sequence is CASSNRVAGELFF. In DNA, the CDR3 is TGTGCCAGCAGCAACAGGGTCGCCGGGGAGCTGTTTTTT.

The gene calls are TRBV5-1 and TRBJ1-4, with D perhaps matching TRBD1 (5 bases). There are 14 residues in the CDR3. The germline V gene has CDR1 SGHRS and CDR2 YFSETQ. V was clipped by 0 bases and J by 7 bases, with 10 bases between them. DNA of the CDR3: TGCGCCAGCAGCTTGGAGGGGATGAGTGAAAAACTGTTTTTT. Amino acid sequence: CASSLEGMSEKLFF.

The CDR3 reads CASSYSADNNYGYTF. In DNA form, the CDR3 reads TGTGCCAGCAGTTACTCTGCGGACAATAACTATGGCTACACCTTC. The chain carries TRBV6-5 and TRBJ1-2, with a possible D match to TRBD1 (5 bases). CDR3 length equals 15 residues. Germline assignment: CDR1 MNHEY and CDR2 SVGAGI. V lost 0 bases, J lost 1 base, and 9 bases lay in between.

The chain recombines TRBV9 with TRBJ2-1; D ambiguous. V was trimmed by 2 bases and J by 2 bases, leaving 8 bases between them. This CDR3 has 14 amino acids. CDR1 is SGDLS, CDR2 YYNGEE, per germline. The CDR3, as DNA: TGTGCCAGCAGCGTCCGTGGCGCCTACAATGAGCAGTTCTTC. Translation: CASSVRGAYNEQFF.

The chain carries TRBV5-1 and TRBJ1-2, with D perhaps TRBD1 (5 bases). Trimming removed 2 bases from V and 0 bases from J, with 8 bases in between. The CDR3 consists of 14 residues. The germline CDR1 and CDR2 sequences are SGHRS and YFSETQ. CDR3 in amino acids: CASSFTGANYGYTF. The CDR3 DNA reads TGCGCCAGCAGCTTTACGGGGGCTAACTATGGCTACACCTTC. The variable domain in full, completed from reference TRBV5-1 and TRBJ1-2, reads KAGVTQTPRYLIKTRGQQVTLSCSPISGHRSVSWYQQTPGQGLQFLFEYFSETQRNKGNFPGRFSGRQFSNSRSEMNVSTLELGDSALYLCASSFTGANYGYTFGSGTRLTVV.

The table lists this clone with a few counts. The chain joins TRBV7-9 to TRBJ1-6, with D maybe TRBD1 (5 bases). Germline CDR1 reads SEHNR; CDR2 reads FQNEAQ (reference sequence). The V end lost 6 bases, the J end lost 9 bases, and 12 bases lay between the germline ends. This CDR3 region has 13 residues. As DNA, the CDR3 is TGTGCCAGCAGTGGGACCATGGGTTCACCCCTCCACTTT. This gives the protein CASSGTMGSPLHF.

This rearrangement joins TRBV30 to TRBJ1-1, with 7 bases that match TRBD1. The CDR3 extends over 13 amino acids. V was pared by 4 bases and J by 4 bases, with 6 bases of the junction left unmatched. Looked up from germline, CDR1 is GTSNPN and CDR2 is SVGIG (reference sequence). The CDR3 DNA reads TGTGCCTGGACCCGGACAGGCGGCACTGAAGCTTTCTTT. Protein product: CAWTRTGGTEAFF.